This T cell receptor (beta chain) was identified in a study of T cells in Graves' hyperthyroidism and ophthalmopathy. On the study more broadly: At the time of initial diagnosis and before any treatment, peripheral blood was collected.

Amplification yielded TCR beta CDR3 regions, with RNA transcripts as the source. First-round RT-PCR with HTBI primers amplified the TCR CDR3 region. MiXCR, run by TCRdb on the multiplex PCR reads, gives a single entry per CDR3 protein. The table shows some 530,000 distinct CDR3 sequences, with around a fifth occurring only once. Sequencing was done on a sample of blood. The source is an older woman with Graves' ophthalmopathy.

CDR3 region: CASSFRGSLGEQYF. The CDR3 nucleotides are TGTGCCAGCAGTTTCAGGGGGTCCCTGGGCGAGCAGTACTTC. This chain joins TRBV27 and TRBJ2-7; 7 bases map to TRBD1. Looked up from germline, CDR1 is MNHEY and CDR2 is SMNVEV (reference sequence). The V gene end was trimmed by 3 bases and the J gene end by 6 bases; junction bases not matched to a gene: 8. The CDR3 totals 14 residues.